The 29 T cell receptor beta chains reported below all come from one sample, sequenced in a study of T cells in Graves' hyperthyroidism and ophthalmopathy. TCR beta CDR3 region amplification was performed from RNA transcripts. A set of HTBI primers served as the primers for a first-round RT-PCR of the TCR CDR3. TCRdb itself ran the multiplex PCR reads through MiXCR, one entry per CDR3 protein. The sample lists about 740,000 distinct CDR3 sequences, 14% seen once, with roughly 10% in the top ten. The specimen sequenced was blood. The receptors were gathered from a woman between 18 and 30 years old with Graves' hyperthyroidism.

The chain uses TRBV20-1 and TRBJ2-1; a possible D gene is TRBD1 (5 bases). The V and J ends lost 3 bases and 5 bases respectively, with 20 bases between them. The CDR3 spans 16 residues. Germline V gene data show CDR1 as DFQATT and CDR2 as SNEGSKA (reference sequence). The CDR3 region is CSASSVAGMSNNEQFF. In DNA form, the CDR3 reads TGCAGTGCTAGTTCTGTTGCAGGGATGTCGAACAATGAGCAGTTCTTC.

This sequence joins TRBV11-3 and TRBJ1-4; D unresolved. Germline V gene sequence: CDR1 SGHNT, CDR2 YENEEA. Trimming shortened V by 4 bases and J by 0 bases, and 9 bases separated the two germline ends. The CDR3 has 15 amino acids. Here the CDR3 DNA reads TGTGCCAGCAGCTCATCGCCTGCAACTAATGAAAAACTGTTTTTT. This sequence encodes CASSSSPATNEKLFF.

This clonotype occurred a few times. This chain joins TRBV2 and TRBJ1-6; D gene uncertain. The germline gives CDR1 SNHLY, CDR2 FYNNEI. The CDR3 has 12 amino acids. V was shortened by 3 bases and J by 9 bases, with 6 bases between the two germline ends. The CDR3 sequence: CASSDYISPLHF. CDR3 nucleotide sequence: TGTGCCAGCAGTGACTACATTTCACCCCTCCACTTT.

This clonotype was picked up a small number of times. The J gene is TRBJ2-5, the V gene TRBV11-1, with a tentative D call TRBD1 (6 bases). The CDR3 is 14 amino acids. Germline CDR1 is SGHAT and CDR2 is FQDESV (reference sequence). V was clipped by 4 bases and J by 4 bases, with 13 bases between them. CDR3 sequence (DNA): TGTGCCAGCAGCTCTCAGGGGTTCGGAGAGACCCAGTACTTC. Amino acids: CASSSQGFGETQYF. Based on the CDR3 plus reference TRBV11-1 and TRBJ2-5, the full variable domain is EAEVAQSPRYKITEKSQAVAFWCDPISGHATLYWYRQILGQGPELLVQFQDESVVDDSQLPKDRFSAERLKGVDSTLKIQPAELGDSAMYLCASSSQGFGETQYFGPGTRLLVL.

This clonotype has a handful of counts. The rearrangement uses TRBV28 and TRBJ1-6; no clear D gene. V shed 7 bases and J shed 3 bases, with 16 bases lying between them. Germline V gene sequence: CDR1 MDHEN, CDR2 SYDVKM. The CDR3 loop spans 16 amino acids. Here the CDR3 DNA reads TGTGCCAGCAAAAAGGACGGAACCAACTATAATTCACCCCTCCACTTT. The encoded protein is CASKKDGTNYNSPLHF.

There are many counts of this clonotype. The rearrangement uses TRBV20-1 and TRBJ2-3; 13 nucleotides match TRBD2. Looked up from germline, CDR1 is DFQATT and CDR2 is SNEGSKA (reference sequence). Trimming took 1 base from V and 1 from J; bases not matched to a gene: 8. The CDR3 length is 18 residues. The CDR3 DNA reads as TGCAGTGCTAGAGCGTACCCTGGGACTAGCGGGGGCACAGATACGCAGTATTTT. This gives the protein CSARAYPGTSGGTDTQYF.

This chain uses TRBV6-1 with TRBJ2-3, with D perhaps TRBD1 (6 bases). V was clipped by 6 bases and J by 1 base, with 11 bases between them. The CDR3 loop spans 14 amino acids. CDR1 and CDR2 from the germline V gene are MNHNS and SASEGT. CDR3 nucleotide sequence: TGTGCCAGCAGGAAACAGGGCCGCACAGATACGCAGTATTTT. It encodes CASRKQGRTDTQYF.

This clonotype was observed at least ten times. The CDR3: CASSFEPGRTSPYEQYF. In DNA, the CDR3 is TGTGCCAGCAGTTTCGAACCAGGGAGAACGAGTCCCTACGAGCAGTACTTC. V gene TRBV6-2 or TRBV6-3 combines with J gene TRBJ2-7; D might be TRBD1 or TRBD2, each matching 5 bases. Germline CDR1 reads MNHEY; CDR2 reads SVGEGT. The CDR3 loop spans 17 amino acids. Between the trimmed V and J ends, which lost 4 bases and 2 bases, there was a span of 21 bases.

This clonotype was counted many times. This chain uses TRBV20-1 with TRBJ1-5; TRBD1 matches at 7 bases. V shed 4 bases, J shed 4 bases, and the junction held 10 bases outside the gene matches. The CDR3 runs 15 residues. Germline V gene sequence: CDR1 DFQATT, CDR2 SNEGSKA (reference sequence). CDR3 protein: CSAIPFVQGNQPQHF. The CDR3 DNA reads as TGCAGTGCTATCCCTTTTGTACAGGGGAATCAGCCCCAGCATTTT.

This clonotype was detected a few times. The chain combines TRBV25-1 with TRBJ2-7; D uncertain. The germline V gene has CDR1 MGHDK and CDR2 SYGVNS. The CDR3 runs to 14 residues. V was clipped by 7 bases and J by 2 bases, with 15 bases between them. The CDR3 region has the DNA TGTGCCAGCACTGCCCTTGGGTTACCCTACGAGCAGTACTTC. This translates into CASTALGLPYEQYF.

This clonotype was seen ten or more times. Written as DNA, the CDR3 is TGTGCCAGCAGTGGAACTCTTGGGGCCCAAGCTTTCTTT. Protein: CASSGTLGAQAFF. The chain combines TRBV2 with TRBJ1-1; D is possibly TRBD1 (5 bases). The CDR3 extends over 13 amino acids. Germline V gene sequence: CDR1 SNHLY, CDR2 FYNNEI. With 4 bases removed from V and 9 bases from J, the gap between germline ends came to 15 bases.

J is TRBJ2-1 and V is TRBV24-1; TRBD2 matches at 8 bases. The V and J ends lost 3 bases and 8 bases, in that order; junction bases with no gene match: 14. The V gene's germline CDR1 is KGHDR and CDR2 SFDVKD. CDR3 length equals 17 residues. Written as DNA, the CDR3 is TGTGCCACCAGTGATGCCTTTCGTGGCGGGAGGCTTGATGAGCAGTTCTTC. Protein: CATSDAFRGGRLDEQFF.

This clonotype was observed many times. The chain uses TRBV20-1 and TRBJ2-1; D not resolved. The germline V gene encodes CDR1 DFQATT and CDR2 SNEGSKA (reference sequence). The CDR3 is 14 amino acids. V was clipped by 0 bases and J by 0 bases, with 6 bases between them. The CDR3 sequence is CSARDLVSYNEQFF. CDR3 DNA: TGCAGTGCTAGAGACCTGGTCTCCTACAATGAGCAGTTCTTC.

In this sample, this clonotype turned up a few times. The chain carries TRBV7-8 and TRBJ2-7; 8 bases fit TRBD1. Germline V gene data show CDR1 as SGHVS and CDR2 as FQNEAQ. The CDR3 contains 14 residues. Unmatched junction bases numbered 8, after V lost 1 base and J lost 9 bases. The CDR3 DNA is TGTGCCAGCAGCTTAGGACAGGGGACCCTAGGGCAGTACTTC. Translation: CASSLGQGTLGQYF.

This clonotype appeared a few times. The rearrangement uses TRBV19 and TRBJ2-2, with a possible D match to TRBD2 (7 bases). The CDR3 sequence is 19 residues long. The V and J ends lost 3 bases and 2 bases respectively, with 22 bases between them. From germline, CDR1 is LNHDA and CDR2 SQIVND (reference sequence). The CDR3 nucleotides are TGTGCCAGTAGTATCTGGGGGGGACACCGACTCCTAAACACCGGGGAGCTGTTTTTT. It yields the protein CASSIWGGHRLLNTGELFF.

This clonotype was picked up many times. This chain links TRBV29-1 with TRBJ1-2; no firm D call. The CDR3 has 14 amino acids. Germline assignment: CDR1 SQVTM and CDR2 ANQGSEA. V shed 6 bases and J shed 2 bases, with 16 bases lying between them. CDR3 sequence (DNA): TGCAGCGTCGATCAACCCCCTCCCAACTATGGCTACACCTTC. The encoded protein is CSVDQPPPNYGYTF.

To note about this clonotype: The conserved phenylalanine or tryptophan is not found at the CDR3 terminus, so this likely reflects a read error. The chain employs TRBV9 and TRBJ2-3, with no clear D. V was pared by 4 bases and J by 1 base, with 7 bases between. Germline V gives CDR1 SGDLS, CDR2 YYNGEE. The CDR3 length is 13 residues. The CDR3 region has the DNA TGTGCCAGCAGCAACGGAGGCACAGATACGCAGTATGTT. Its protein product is CASSNGGTDTQYV.

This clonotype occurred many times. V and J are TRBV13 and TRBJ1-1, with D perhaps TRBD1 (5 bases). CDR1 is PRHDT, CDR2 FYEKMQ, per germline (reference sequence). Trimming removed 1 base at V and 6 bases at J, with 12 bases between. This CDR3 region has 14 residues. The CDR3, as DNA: TGTGCCAGCAGCTTAGATTTAGGGGTGTCTGAAGCTTTCTTT. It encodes CASSLDLGVSEAFF.

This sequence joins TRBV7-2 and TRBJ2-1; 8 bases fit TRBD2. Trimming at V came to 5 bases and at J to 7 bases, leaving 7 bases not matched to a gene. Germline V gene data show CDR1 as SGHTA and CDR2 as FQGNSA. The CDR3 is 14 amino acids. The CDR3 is CASSRGERENEQFF. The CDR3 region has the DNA TGTGCCAGCAGCCGGGGGGAGCGGGAGAATGAGCAGTTCTTC.

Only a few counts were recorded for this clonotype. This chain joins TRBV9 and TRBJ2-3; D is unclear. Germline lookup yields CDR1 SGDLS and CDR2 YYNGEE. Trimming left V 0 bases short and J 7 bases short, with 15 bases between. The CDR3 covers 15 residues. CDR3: CASSVDAAPPNTQYF. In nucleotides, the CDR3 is TGTGCCAGCAGCGTAGATGCGGCCCCCCCCAATACGCAGTATTTT.

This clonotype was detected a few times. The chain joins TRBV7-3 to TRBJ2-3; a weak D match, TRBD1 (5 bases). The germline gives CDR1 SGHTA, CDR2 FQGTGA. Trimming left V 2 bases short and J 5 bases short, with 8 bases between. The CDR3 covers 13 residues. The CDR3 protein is CASSLLGQDTQYF. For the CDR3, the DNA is TGTGCCAGCAGCTTATTGGGGCAAGATACGCAGTATTTT.

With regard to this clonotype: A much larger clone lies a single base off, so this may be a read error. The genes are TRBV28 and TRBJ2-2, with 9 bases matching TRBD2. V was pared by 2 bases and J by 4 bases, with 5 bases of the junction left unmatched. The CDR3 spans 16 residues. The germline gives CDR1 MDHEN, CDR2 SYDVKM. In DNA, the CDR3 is TGTGCCAGCAGTTTAACAGCGGGAGGAAGCACCGGGGAGCTGTTTTTT. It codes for CASSLTAGGSTGELFF.

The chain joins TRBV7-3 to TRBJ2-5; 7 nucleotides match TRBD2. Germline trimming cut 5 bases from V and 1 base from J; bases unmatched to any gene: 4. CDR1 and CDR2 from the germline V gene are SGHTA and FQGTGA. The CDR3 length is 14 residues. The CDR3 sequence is CASSHSGSQETQYF. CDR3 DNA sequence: TGTGCCAGCAGCCATAGCGGGTCCCAAGAGACCCAGTACTTC. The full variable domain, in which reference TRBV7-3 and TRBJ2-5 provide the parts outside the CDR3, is GAGVSQTPSNKVTEKGKYVELRCDPISGHTALYWYRQSLGQGPEFLIYFQGTGAADDSGLPNDRFFAVRPEGSVSTLKIQRTERGDSAVYLCASSHSGSQETQYFGPGTRLLVL.

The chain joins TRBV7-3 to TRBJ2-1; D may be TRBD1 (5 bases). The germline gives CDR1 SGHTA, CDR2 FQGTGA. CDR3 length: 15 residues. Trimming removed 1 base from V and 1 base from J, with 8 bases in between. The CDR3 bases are TGTGCCAGCAGCTTAATGGACAATTCCTACAATGAGCAGTTCTTC. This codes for CASSLMDNSYNEQFF.

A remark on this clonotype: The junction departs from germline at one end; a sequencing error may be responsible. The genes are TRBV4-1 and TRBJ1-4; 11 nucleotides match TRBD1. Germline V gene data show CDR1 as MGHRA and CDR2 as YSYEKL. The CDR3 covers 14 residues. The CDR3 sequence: CASRRDRGSERLFF. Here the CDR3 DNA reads TGCGCCAGCAGGCGGGACAGGGGGAGTGAAAGACTGTTTTTT.

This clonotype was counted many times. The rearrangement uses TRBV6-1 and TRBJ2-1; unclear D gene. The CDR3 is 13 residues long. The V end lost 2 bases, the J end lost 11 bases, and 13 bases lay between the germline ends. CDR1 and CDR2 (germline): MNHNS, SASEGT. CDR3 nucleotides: TGTGCCAGCAGTGAATCATTTAGGGTACAGCAGTTCTTC. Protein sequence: CASSESFRVQQFF.

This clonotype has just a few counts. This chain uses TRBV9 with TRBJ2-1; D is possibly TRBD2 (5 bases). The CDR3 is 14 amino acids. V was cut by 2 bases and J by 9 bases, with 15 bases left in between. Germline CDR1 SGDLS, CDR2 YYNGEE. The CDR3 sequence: CASSVDREYGEQFF. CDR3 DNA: TGTGCCAGCAGCGTTGACCGGGAATACGGTGAGCAGTTCTTC.

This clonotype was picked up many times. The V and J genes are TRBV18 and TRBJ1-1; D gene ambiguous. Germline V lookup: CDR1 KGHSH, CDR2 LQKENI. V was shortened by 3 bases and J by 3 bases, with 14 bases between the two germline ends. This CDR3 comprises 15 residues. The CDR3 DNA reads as TGTGCCAGCTCACCTAGGTCGAATCGAGACACTGAAGCTTTCTTT. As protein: CASSPRSNRDTEAFF.

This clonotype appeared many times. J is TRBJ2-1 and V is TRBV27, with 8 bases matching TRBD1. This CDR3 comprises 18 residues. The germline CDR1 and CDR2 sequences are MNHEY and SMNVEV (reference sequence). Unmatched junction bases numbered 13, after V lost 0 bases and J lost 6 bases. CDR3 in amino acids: CASSLSDRVIRGSNEQFF. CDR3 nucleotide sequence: TGTGCCAGCAGTTTATCGGACAGGGTAATAAGGGGGAGCAATGAGCAGTTCTTC.